This T cell receptor (beta chain) was found in a study of monozygotic twins with inflammatory bowel disease. The germline V gene has CDR1 MNHEY and CDR2 SVGEGT. This CDR3 has 15 residues. Details on this clonotype: What it binds is unknown.

TCRalpha and TCRbeta cDNA went through nested PCRs of approximately 16 and 9 cycles, two in total. Following a re-call of the 5' RACE reads, TCRdb has one entry per CDR3 protein and lacks DNA. Its table records 300,000 to 400,000 distinct CDR3 sequences. Study results and caveats: Twins with IBD had fewer clonotypes in common with others than healthy twins, particularly during disease activity. Different T cell subtypes could not be distinguished. Repertoires of patients may have been made more variable by differing immunosuppressive treatments.

The receptor's source is a human donor with ulcerative colitis or Crohn's disease, or a healthy co-twin of an affected twin (not recorded which). The chain links TRBV6-2 or TRBV6-3 to TRBJ2-7; TCRdb's assignment of TRBD1 cannot be checked, as there is no DNA. The sequencing input was blood. This chain's CDR3 is CASRRTGINPYEQYF.